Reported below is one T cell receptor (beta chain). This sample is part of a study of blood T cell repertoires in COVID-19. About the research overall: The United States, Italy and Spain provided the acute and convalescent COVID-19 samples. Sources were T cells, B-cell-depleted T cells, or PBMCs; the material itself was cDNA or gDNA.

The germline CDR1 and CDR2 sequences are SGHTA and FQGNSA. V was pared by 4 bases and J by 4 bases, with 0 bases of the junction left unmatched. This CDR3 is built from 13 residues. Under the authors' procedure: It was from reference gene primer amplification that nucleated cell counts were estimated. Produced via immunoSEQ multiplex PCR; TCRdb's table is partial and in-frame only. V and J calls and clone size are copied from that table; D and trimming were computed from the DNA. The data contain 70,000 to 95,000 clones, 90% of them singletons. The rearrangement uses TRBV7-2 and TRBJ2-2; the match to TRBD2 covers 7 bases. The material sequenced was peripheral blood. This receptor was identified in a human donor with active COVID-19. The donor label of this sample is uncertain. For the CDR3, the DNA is TGTGCCAGCAGCTGGGGGGGCACCGGGGAGCTGTTTTTT. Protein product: CASSWGGTGELFF.